Following are 26 T cell receptor beta chains from one sample sequenced in a study of CDR3 diversity in severe acne. MiXCR was run by TCRdb on the PCR reads, yielding one entry per CDR3 protein. Here the sample spans 84,000 or so distinct CDR3 sequences, about 48% being singletons. Sequencing input: blood. These receptor sequences come from a male donor in good health, serving as a control.

The rearrangement uses TRBV9 and TRBJ2-7; D not resolved. CDR3 size: 15 residues. Germline lookup yields CDR1 SGDLS and CDR2 YYNGEE. Trimming cost V 0 bases and J 2 bases, with 12 bases left between them. This CDR3 reads CASSVGPLGAYEQYF. The CDR3 nucleotides are TGTGCCAGCAGCGTAGGACCTCTAGGCGCCTACGAGCAGTACTTC.

This clonotype was seen at least ten times. This chain joins TRBV20-1 and TRBJ2-7; D unclear. V was trimmed by 3 bases and J by 2 bases, leaving 11 bases between them. Germline CDR1 and CDR2: DFQATT and SNEGSKA (reference sequence). CDR3 size: 13 residues. The CDR3 DNA sequence: TGCAGTGCTAGCCGGCAGCAAACCTACGAGCAGTACTTC. Protein: CSASRQQTYEQYF.

This clonotype was seen ten or more times. This chain connects TRBV7-9 to TRBJ2-3, with a tentative D call TRBD1 (7 bases). V lost 4 bases, J lost 6 bases, and 8 bases lay in between. Germline-derived CDR1 and CDR2 are SEHNR and FQNEAQ (reference sequence). CDR3 length: 12 residues. CDR3 sequence: CASSSGGDTQYF. DNA for the CDR3: TGTGCCAGCAGCTCAGGGGGGGATACGCAGTATTTT.

This clonotype was counted between two and nine times. This chain links TRBV2 with TRBJ1-2; D is ambiguous. CDR1 and CDR2 (germline): SNHLY, FYNNEI. This CDR3 is built from 13 residues. V lost 5 bases, J lost 8 bases, and 15 bases lay in between. The DNA for the CDR3 is TGTGCCAGCAGTTTACGTCGCCTGGGGGGCTACACCTTC. Residues: CASSLRRLGGYTF.

This clonotype came up a few times. This chain joins TRBV20-1 and TRBJ2-3; 13 nucleotides align to TRBD2. The germline gives CDR1 DFQATT, CDR2 SNEGSKA (reference sequence). V trimming: 6 bases; J trimming: 1 base; junction bases outside the gene matches: 4. This CDR3 region has 15 residues. The CDR3 bases are TGCAGTGCAAAGGGACTAGCGGGACGCACAGATACGCAGTATTTT. Residues: CSAKGLAGRTDTQYF.

This clonotype occurred many times. The chain employs TRBV7-9 and TRBJ2-1; 15 bases are a match to TRBD2. The CDR3 loop spans 20 amino acids. V gave up 3 bases and J gave up 0 bases; unmatched junction bases: 9. Germline V gene sequence: CDR1 SEHNR, CDR2 FQNEAQ (reference sequence). This CDR3 reads CASSFPGLAGGLISYNEQFF. In DNA form, the CDR3 reads TGTGCCAGCAGCTTCCCCGGACTAGCGGGGGGGCTGATCTCCTACAATGAGCAGTTCTTC.

This clonotype was counted only a few times. This chain joins TRBV2 and TRBJ2-5, with 9 positions matching TRBD2. Trimming cost V 6 bases and J 2 bases; bases outside gene matches: 4. Germline lookup yields CDR1 SNHLY and CDR2 FYNNEI. This CDR3 comprises 14 residues. For the CDR3, the DNA is TGTGCCAGCAGGACTAGCGGACCTCAAGAGACCCAGTACTTC. Encoded protein: CASRTSGPQETQYF.

This clonotype was seen at least ten times. The rearrangement joins TRBV20-1 to TRBJ2-1; perhaps TRBD2 as D (6 bases). The CDR3 contains 14 residues. V was clipped by 6 bases and J by 4 bases, with 16 bases between them. Germline CDR1 and CDR2: DFQATT and SNEGSKA (reference sequence). Here the CDR3 DNA reads TGCAGTGCCCCTACGAGGCGGGGTTACAATGAGCAGTTCTTC. Its translation is CSAPTRRGYNEQFF.

In regard to this clonotype: A much larger clone differs by one base, so this may be a read error. The chain has TRBV24-1 and TRBJ1-5; the match to TRBD1 covers 7 bases. Germline V CDR1 and CDR2: KGHDR, SFDVKD. The CDR3 totals 14 residues. CDR3 sequence (DNA): TGTGCCATCAGTGATTTTGGGACAGCCCAGCCCCAGCATTTT. Encoded protein: CAISDFGTAQPQHF.

The genes are TRBV7-9 and TRBJ2-7; tentatively, D is TRBD1 (6 bases). Trimming took off 5 bases at V and 0 bases at J, with 20 bases between the two ends. The germline gives CDR1 SEHNR, CDR2 FQNEAQ (reference sequence). The CDR3 is 17 residues long. As DNA, the CDR3 is TGTGCCAGCAGCCCTGGACTGGACAGCCGGAGCTCCTACGAGCAGTACTTC. This translates into CASSPGLDSRSSYEQYF.

A few counts support this clonotype. The rearrangement links TRBV30 to TRBJ1-1; D remains ambiguous. The CDR3 spans 12 residues. Germline V gene data show CDR1 as GTSNPN and CDR2 as SVGIG (reference sequence). Trimming cost V 7 bases and J 4 bases, with 13 bases left between them. The CDR3 spells CALKAKGTEAFF. CDR3 bases: TGTGCCTTGAAGGCGAAGGGCACTGAAGCTTTCTTT.

Remarks on this clonotype: A read error is possible here, since a much larger clone lies one base away. The chain is built from TRBV11-2 and TRBJ2-7; no firm D call. The germline gives CDR1 SGHAT, CDR2 FQNNGV. Trimming took 2 bases from V and 0 from J, leaving 8 bases between them. The CDR3 spans 14 residues. This CDR3 reads CASSLTVSSYEQYF. DNA of the CDR3: TGTGCCAGCAGCTTAACGGTAAGCTCCTACGAGCAGTACTTC.

CDR3 sequence: CASSPPRPGGYGYTF. CDR3 coding DNA: TGTGCCAGCTCACCACCGCGGCCAGGGGGATATGGCTACACCTTC. The chain uses TRBV18 and TRBJ1-2; TRBD1 matches at 7 bases. The CDR3 runs to 15 residues. The germline V gene encodes CDR1 KGHSH and CDR2 LQKENI. With 0 bases clipped from V and 5 bases from J, the junction kept 6 bases outside the gene matches.

The sample holds one count of this clonotype. V and J are TRBV20-1 and TRBJ1-4; 8 bases are a match to TRBD1. The V segment lost 0 bases and the J segment 1 base; nucleotides outside the gene matches: 13. CDR1 and CDR2 (germline): DFQATT, SNEGSKA (reference sequence). The CDR3 is made up of 19 amino acids. The CDR3 loop reads CSARDLTGASTETNEKLFF. The DNA of the CDR3 is TGCAGTGCTAGAGACCTGACAGGGGCGAGCACTGAAACTAATGAAAAACTGTTTTTT.

A remark on this clonotype: Because the CDR3 is missing its conserved closing phenylalanine or tryptophan, this is likely a read error. The chain links TRBV30 to TRBJ2-7, with 12 bases fitting TRBD2. The CDR3 has 16 residues. The V segment lost 3 bases and the J segment 3 bases; nucleotides outside the gene matches: 9. Per germline, CDR1 GTSNPN and CDR2 SVGIG (reference sequence). The CDR3 region is CAWSLTSGSLLYEQYL. In DNA form, the CDR3 reads TGTGCCTGGAGCCTGACTAGCGGGAGCCTCCTCTACGAGCAGTACCTC.

The V gene is TRBV5-1, the J gene TRBJ2-7; the match to TRBD2 covers 10 bases. The CDR3 consists of 14 residues. Trimming removed 4 bases from V and 4 bases from J; junction bases left unmatched: 5. Germline V gives CDR1 SGHRS, CDR2 YFSETQ. The CDR3 coding sequence is TGCGCCAGCAGCGTTATTAGCGGGAGGTACGAGCAGTACTTC. This translates into CASSVISGRYEQYF.

Only one count was recorded for this clonotype. J is TRBJ1-2 and V is TRBV2, with a possible D match to TRBD1 (5 bases). Germline V gene sequence: CDR1 SNHLY, CDR2 FYNNEI. The germline V and J ends were trimmed by 4 bases and 2 bases, with 14 bases remaining between them. The CDR3 sequence is 15 residues long. The CDR3 DNA sequence: TGTGCCAGCAGTGTGCAGGGCTTCGGAAACTATGGCTACACCTTC. Translating it yields CASSVQGFGNYGYTF.

At least ten counts were recorded for this clonotype. This chain connects TRBV6-5 to TRBJ1-3; D perhaps matches TRBD1 (5 bases). The CDR3 loop spans 16 amino acids. The germline V gene has CDR1 MNHEY and CDR2 SVGAGI. The V and J ends lost 0 bases and 0 bases respectively, with 9 bases between them. The CDR3 sequence is CASSYSTDRSGNTIYF. The CDR3 region has the DNA TGTGCCAGCAGTTACTCGACAGATCGCTCTGGAAACACCATATATTTT.

Comments on this clonotype: It may be a read error: a sequence one base away is much more abundant. This rearrangement joins TRBV29-1 to TRBJ1-5, with D possibly matching TRBD1 (6 bases). Trimming cost V 4 bases and J 9 bases, with 16 bases left between them. CDR3 length: 13 residues. Germline V gene lookup returns CDR1 SQVTM and CDR2 ANQGSEA. CDR3: CSVGGGGDRPQHF. For the CDR3, the DNA is TGCAGCGTTGGAGGAGGGGGTGACCGGCCCCAGCATTTT.

The chain uses TRBV4-2 and TRBJ2-7, with TRBD2 matching 7 bases. The CDR3 is made up of 15 amino acids. Germline assignment: CDR1 LGHNA and CDR2 YNFKEQ. The junction had 4 bases not matched to a gene; V was cut back by 0 bases and J by 2 bases. The CDR3 DNA sequence: TGTGCCAGCAGCCAAGATCGAGGGAGGGCCTACGAGCAGTACTTC. This encodes CASSQDRGRAYEQYF.

This clonotype was seen a handful of times. The chain is built from TRBV10-3 and TRBJ2-7, with D perhaps TRBD1 or TRBD2 (5 bases each). The germline CDR1 and CDR2 sequences are ENHRY and SYGVKD. There are 13 residues in the CDR3. V shed 3 bases and J shed 6 bases, with 12 bases lying between them. This chain's CDR3 is CAISDGTQREQYF. In DNA form, the CDR3 reads TGTGCCATCAGTGACGGGACCCAACGCGAGCAGTACTTC.

In regard to this clonotype: The germline gene is not matched at one end of the junction; a read error may be the cause. This chain links TRBV20-1 with TRBJ1-6; D might be TRBD1 (6 bases). This CDR3 contains 12 residues. The germline gives CDR1 DFQATT, CDR2 SNEGSKA (reference sequence). As DNA, the CDR3 is TGCGGTGCTAGTCCAGGGGACTCACCCCTCCACTTT. This codes for CGASPGDSPLHF.

A single count supports this clonotype. This chain uses TRBV11-2 with TRBJ2-3, with 7 bases fitting TRBD2. The CDR3 loop spans 14 amino acids. V shed 5 bases, J shed 3 bases, and the junction held 5 bases outside the gene matches. Germline V CDR1 and CDR2: SGHAT, FQNNGV. DNA for the CDR3: TGTGCCAGCAGCCTTAGCGGGCCAACAGATACGCAGTATTTT. This translates into CASSLSGPTDTQYF.

There are many counts of this clonotype. For the CDR3, the DNA is TGTGCCAGCGGGACAGGGCGCGGCTACACCTTC. The encoded protein is CASGTGRGYTF. The chain couples TRBV25-1 to TRBJ1-2, with 9 bases that match TRBD1. The CDR3 is 11 residues long. V shed 8 bases and J 8 bases; nucleotides not matched to a gene: 3. The V gene's germline CDR1 is MGHDK and CDR2 SYGVNS.

A note on this clonotype: This clone may be a read error of a much larger clone one base away. A read error is likely, as this CDR3 ends without the conserved phenylalanine or tryptophan. The rearrangement uses TRBV5-1 and TRBJ1-5; tentatively, D is TRBD1 (6 bases). V lost 0 bases, J lost 5 bases, and 15 bases lay in between. This CDR3 has 16 residues. The germline V gene encodes CDR1 SGHRS and CDR2 YFSETQ. This chain's CDR3 is CASSLEGGGLDQPQHL. As DNA, the CDR3 is TGCGCCAGCAGCTTGGAGGGAGGGGGGCTCGATCAGCCCCAGCATCTT.

This clonotype was detected a few times. V and J are TRBV27 and TRBJ1-1, with D possibly being TRBD1 (6 bases). Germline V gene sequence: CDR1 MNHEY, CDR2 SMNVEV (reference sequence). The CDR3 sequence is 15 residues long. The V end lost 4 bases, the J end lost 5 bases, and 17 bases lay between the germline ends. The CDR3, as DNA: TGTGCCAGCAGTTCATACACAGGGATGGGGACTGAAGCTTTCTTT. Translated, it gives CASSSYTGMGTEAFF.